This T cell receptor beta chain was sequenced in a study of blood T cell repertoires in COVID-19. Study information: Spain, Italy and the United States supplied samples that represented acute and convalescent COVID-19. The cDNA or gDNA used as material had been derived from T cells, B-cell-depleted T cells, or PBMCs.

The CDR3 totals 15 residues. Germline CDR1 reads SGDLS; CDR2 reads YYNGEE. Germline trimming cut 3 bases from V and 5 bases from J; bases unmatched to any gene: 3. Per the original data handling: Amplification from reference gene primers served as the basis for estimated nucleated cell counts. The assay was immunoSEQ multiplex PCR, and TCRdb's table has in-frame clones only and misses some. The V and J calls and clone size were taken over from that table, and D and trimming were inferred from the DNA. Among 60,000 to 75,000 clones, approximately 90% were seen once, and the ten largest hold around 1.5%.

The specimen was peripheral blood. The receptor's source is a human donor in a cohort sampled during active COVID-19. The chain combines TRBV9 with TRBJ2-1; 12 nucleotides match TRBD2. The DNA of the CDR3 is TGTGCCAGCAGCGACGGACTAGCGGGGCACAATGAGCAGTTCTTC. This gives the protein CASSDGLAGHNEQFF.